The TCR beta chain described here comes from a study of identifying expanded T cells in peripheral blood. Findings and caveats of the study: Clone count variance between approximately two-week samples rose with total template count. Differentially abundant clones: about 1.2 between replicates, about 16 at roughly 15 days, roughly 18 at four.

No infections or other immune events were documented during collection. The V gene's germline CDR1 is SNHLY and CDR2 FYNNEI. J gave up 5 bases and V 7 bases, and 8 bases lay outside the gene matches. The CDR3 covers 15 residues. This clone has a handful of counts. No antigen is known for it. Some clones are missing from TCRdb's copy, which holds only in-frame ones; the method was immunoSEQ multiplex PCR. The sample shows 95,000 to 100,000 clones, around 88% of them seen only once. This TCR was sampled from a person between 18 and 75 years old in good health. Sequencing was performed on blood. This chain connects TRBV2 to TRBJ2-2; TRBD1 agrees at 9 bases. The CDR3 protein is CASMTDRGSTGELFF. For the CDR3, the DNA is TGTGCCAGCATGACGGACAGGGGTTCAACCGGGGAGCTGTTTTTT.